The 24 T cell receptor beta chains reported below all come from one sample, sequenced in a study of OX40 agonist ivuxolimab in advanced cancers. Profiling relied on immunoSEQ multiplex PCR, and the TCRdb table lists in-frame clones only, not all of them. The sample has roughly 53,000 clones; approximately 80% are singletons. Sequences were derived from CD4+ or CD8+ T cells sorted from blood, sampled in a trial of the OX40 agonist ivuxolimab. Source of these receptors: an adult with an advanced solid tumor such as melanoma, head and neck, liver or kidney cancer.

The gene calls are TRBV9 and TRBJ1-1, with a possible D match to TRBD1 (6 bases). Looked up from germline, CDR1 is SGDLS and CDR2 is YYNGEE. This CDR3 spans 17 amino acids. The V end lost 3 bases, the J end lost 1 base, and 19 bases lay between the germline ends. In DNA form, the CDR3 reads TGTGCCAGCAGCGCCCCCCTCGGAGGGACACAGAACACTGAAGCTTTCTTT. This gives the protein CASSAPLGGTQNTEAFF.

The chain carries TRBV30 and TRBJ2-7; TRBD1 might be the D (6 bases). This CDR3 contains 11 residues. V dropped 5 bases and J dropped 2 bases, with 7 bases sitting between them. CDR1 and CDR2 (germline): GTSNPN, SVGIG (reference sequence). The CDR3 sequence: CAWGQTYEQYF. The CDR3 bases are TGTGCCTGGGGACAGACCTACGAGCAGTACTTC. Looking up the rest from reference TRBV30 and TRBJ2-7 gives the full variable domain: SQTIHQWPATLVQPVGSPLSLECTVEGTSNPNLYWYRQAAGRGLQLLFYSVGIGQISSEVPQNLSASRPQDRQFILSSKKLLLSDSGFYLCAWGQTYEQYFGPGTRLTVT.

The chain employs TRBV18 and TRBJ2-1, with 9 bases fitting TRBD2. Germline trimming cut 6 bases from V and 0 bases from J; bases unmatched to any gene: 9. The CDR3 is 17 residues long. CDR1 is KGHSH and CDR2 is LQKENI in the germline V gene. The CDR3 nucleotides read TGTGCCAGCTCCCCGACTAGCGGACGGAGCTCCTACAATGAGCAGTTCTTC. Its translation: CASSPTSGRSSYNEQFF.

This chain's CDR3 is CASSSGGYEQYF. In DNA, the CDR3 is TGTGCCAGCAGCTCAGGGGGCTACGAGCAGTACTTC. The chain employs TRBV5-5 and TRBJ2-7, with TRBD1 matching 7 bases. The V and J ends lost 3 bases and 3 bases, in that order; junction bases with no gene match: 0. Germline V CDR1 and CDR2: SGHKS, YYEKEE (reference sequence). The CDR3 covers 12 residues.

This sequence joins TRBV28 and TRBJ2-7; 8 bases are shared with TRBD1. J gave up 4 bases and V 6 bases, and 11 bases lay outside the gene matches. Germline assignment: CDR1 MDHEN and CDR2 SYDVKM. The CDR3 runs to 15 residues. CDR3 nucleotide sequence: TGTGCCAGCAGGGCAACGGGACAGGCCGGGTACGAGCAGTACGTC. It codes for CASRATGQAGYEQYV.

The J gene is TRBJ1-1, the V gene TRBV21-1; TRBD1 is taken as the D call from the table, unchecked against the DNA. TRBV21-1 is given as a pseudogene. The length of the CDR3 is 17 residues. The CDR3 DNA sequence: TGTGCCAGCAGCCCTTTAAAGGCAGGGGGCCTTTACACTGAAGCTTTCTTT. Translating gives CASSPLKAGGLYTEAFF.

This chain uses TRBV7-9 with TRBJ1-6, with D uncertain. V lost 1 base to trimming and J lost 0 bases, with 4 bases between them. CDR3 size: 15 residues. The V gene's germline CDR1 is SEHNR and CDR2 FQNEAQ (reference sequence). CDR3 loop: CASSLGSSYNSPLHF. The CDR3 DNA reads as TGTGCCAGCAGCTTAGGGAGCTCCTATAATTCACCCCTCCACTTT.

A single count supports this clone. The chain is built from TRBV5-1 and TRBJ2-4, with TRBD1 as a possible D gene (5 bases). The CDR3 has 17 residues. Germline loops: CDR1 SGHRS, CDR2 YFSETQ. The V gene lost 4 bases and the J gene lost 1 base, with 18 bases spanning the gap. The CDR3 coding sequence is TGCGCCAGCAGCCAGGGTGGGCAAGTTAGGGCCAAAAACATTCAGTACTTC. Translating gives CASSQGGQVRAKNIQYF. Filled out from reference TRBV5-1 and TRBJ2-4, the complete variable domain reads KAGVTQTPRYLIKTRGQQVTLSCSPISGHRSVSWYQQTPGQGLQFLFEYFSETQRNKGNFPGRFSGRQFSNSRSEMNVSTLELGDSALYLCASSQGGQVRAKNIQYFGAGTRLSVL.

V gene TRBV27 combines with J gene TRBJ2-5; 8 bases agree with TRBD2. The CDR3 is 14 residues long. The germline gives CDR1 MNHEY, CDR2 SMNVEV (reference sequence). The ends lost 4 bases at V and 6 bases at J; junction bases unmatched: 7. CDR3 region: CASSSPGGAQTQYF. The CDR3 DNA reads TGTGCCAGCAGTTCTCCGGGGGGGGCTCAGACCCAGTACTTC.

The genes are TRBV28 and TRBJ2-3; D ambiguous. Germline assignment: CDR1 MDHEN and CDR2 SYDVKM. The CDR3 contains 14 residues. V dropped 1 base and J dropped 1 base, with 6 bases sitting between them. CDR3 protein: CASSLLTGTDTQYF. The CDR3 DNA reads TGTGCCAGCAGTTTATTGACGGGCACAGATACGCAGTATTTT.

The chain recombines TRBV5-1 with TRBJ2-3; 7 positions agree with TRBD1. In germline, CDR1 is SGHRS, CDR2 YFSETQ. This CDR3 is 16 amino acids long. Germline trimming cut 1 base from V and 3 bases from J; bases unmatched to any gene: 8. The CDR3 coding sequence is TGCGCCAGCAGCTTGTTAGGGGGCTCAGCAACAGATACGCAGTATTTT. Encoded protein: CASSLLGGSATDTQYF.

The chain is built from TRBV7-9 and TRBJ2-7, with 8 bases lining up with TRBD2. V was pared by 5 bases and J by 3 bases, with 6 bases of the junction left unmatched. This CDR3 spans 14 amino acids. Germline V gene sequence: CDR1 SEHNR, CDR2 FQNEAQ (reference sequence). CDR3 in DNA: TGTGCCAGCAGCCCCGGGAGGGGGAACTACGAGCAGTACGTC. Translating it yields CASSPGRGNYEQYV.

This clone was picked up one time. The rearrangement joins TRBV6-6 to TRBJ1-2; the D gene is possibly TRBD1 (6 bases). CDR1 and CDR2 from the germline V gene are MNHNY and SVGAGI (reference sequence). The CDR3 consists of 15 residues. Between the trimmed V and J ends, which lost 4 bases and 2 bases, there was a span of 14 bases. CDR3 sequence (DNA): TGTGCCAGCAGTTGGGGGCATGATTCAAACTATGGCTACACCTTC. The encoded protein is CASSWGHDSNYGYTF.

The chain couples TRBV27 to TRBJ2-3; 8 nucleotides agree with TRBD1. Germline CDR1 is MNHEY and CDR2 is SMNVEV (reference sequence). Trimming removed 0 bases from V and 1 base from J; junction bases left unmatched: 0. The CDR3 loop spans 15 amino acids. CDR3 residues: CASSLSGQGTDTQYF. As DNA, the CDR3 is TGTGCCAGCAGTTTATCGGGACAGGGCACAGATACGCAGTATTTT.

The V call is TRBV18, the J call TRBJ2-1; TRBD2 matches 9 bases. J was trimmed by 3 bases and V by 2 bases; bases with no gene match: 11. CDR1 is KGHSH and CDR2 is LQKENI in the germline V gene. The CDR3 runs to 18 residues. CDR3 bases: TGTGCCAGCTCACCATTCGGGTCTAGCGGGAACCTCTACAATGAGCAGTTCTTC. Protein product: CASSPFGSSGNLYNEQFF.

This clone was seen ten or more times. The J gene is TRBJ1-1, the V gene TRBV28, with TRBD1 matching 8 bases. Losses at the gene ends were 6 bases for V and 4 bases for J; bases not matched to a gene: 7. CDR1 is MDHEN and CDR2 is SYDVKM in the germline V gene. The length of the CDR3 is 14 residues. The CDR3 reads CASSPGGQGTEAFF. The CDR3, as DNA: TGTGCCAGCAGCCCTGGCGGACAGGGCACTGAAGCTTTCTTT.

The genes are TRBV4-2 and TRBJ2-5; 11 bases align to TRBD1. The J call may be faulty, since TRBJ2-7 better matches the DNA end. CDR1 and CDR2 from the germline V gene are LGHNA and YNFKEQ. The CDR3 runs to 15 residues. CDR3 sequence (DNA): TGTGCCAGCAGCCAAGATGGGACAGGGGGGGGCGAGCAGTACTTC. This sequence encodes CASSQDGTGGGEQYF.

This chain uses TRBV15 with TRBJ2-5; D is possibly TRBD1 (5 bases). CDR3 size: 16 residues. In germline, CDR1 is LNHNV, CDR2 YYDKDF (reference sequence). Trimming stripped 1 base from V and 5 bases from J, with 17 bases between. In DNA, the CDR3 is TGTGCCACCAGCAGAGTATGGGGCAGCCCCTTGGAGACCCAGTACTTC. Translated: CATSRVWGSPLETQYF.

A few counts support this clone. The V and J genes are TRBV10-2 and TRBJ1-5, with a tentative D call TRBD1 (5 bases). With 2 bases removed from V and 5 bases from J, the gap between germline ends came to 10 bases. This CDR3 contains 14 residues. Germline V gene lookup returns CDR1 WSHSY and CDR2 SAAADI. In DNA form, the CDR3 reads TGCGCCAGCAGTGAGCGGGGGTTGGATCAGCCCCAGCATTTT. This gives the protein CASSERGLDQPQHF.

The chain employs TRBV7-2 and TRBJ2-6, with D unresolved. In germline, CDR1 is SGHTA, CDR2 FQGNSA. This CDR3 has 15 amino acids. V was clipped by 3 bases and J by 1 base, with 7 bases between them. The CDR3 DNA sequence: TGTGCCAGCAGCTTTTTCGTTTCTGGGGCCAACGTCCTGACTTTC. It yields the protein CASSFFVSGANVLTF.

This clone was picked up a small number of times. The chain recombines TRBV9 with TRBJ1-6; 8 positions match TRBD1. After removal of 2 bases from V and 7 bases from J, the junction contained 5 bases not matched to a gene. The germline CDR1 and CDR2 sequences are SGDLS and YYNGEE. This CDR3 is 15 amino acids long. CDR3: CASSVGQGGNSPLHF. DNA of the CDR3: TGTGCCAGCAGCGTCGGACAGGGAGGGAATTCACCCCTCCACTTT.

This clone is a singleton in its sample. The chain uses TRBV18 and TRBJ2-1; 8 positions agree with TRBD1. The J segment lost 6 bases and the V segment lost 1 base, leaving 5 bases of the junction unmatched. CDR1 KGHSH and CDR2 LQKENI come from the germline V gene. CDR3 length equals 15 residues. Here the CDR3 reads CASSPQQGVPNEQFF. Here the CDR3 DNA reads TGTGCCAGCTCACCACAACAGGGGGTTCCCAATGAGCAGTTCTTC.

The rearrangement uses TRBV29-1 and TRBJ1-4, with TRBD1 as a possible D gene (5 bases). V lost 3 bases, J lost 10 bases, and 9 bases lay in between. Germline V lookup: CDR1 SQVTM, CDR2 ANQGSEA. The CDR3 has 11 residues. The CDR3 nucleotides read TGCAGCGTTGATTTGGGGGGAAAACTGTTTTTT. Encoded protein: CSVDLGGKLFF.

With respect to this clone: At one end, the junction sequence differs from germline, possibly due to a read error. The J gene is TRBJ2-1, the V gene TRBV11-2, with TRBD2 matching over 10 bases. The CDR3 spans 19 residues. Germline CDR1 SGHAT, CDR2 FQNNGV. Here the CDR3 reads CASSLVLQRGGSSSNEQFF. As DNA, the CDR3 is TGTGCCAGCAGCTTAGTACTACAGCGGGGGGGCTCTTCCTCCAATGAGCAGTTCTTC.